Following are 20 T cell receptor beta chains from one sample sequenced in a study of T cell responses to AZD1222 COVID-19 vaccine. Only in-frame clones appear in the TCRdb table, and some are missing; sequencing was by immunoSEQ multiplex PCR. The sample contains some 180,000 clones, about 89% of which appear only once. This sample comprised peripheral blood, obtained 28 days after the second AZD1222 dose. The source is an adult who received the AZD1222 COVID-19 vaccine.

This chain links TRBV7-2 with TRBJ2-2, with TRBD1 matching 7 bases. J gave up 4 bases and V 4 bases, and 12 bases lay outside the gene matches. There are 17 residues in the CDR3. CDR1 and CDR2 from the germline V gene are SGHTA and FQGNSA. CDR3 region: CASSSDPTGYGTGELFF. CDR3 nucleotides: TGTGCCAGCAGCTCCGACCCGACAGGGTACGGCACCGGGGAGCTGTTTTTT.

The chain carries TRBV27 and TRBJ2-1, with D perhaps TRBD2 (5 bases). This CDR3 is 13 amino acids long. Per the germline V gene, CDR1 is MNHEY and CDR2 is SMNVEV (reference sequence). Trimming removed 5 bases at V and 3 bases at J, with 8 bases between. CDR3 nucleotide sequence: TGTGCCAGCAGTCTGGACTTCTACAATGAGCAGTTCTTC. It yields the protein CASSLDFYNEQFF.

The rearrangement uses TRBV18 and TRBJ1-5; the match to TRBD1 covers 7 bases. The CDR3 spans 14 residues. Germline CDR1 reads KGHSH; CDR2 reads LQKENI. V lost 2 bases and J lost 7; bases outside the gene matches: 5. CDR3 loop: CASSPWDRSQPQHF. The CDR3 DNA sequence: TGTGCCAGCTCACCATGGGACAGAAGCCAGCCCCAGCATTTT. The complete variable domain, with remaining parts taken from reference TRBV18 and TRBJ1-5, reads NAGVMQNPRHLVRRRGQEARLRCSPMKGHSHVYWYRQLPEEGLKFMVYLQKENIIDESGMPKERFSAEFPKEGPSILRIQQVVRGDSAAYFCASSPWDRSQPQHFGDGTRLSIL.

V is TRBV19 and J is TRBJ2-1; the D gene is possibly TRBD2 (5 bases). Germline V gene sequence: CDR1 LNHDA, CDR2 SQIVND (reference sequence). V was cut by 3 bases and J by 12 bases, with 15 bases left in between. This CDR3 comprises 13 residues. This CDR3 reads CASSMPRSGWQFF. The CDR3 nucleotides are TGTGCCAGTAGTATGCCAAGGTCGGGGTGGCAGTTCTTC.

V gene TRBV7-2 combines with J gene TRBJ1-6; D not certain. V was trimmed by 2 bases and J by 10 bases, leaving 15 bases between them. The germline V gene encodes CDR1 SGHTA and CDR2 FQGNSA. This CDR3 is built from 15 residues. CDR3 in amino acids: CASSLMMEGNSPLHF. The CDR3 region has the DNA TGTGCCAGCAGCTTAATGATGGAGGGAAACTCACCCCTCCACTTT.

The chain is built from TRBV18 and TRBJ2-7; D gene unclear. Germline V lookup: CDR1 KGHSH, CDR2 LQKENI. Trimming removed 2 bases at V and 0 bases at J, with 20 bases between. The CDR3 spans 18 residues. The CDR3 loop is CASSPYPQGILLSYEQYF. Here the CDR3 DNA reads TGTGCCAGCTCACCATATCCCCAAGGCATACTACTCTCCTACGAGCAGTACTTC.

The V and J genes are TRBV3-1 (or the pseudogene TRBV3-2) and TRBJ1-4, with D possibly TRBD1 on 5 matching bases. Germline V gene sequence: CDR1 LGHDT, CDR2 YNNKEL (reference sequence). The CDR3 runs 16 residues. The V end lost 5 bases, the J end lost 4 bases, and 17 bases lay between the germline ends. This CDR3 is CASSLRDGTLNEKLFF. CDR3 nucleotides: TGTGCCAGCAGCTTAAGGGACGGCACCCTTAATGAAAAACTGTTTTTT.

The V and J genes are TRBV5-1 and TRBJ1-4; D gene uncertain. This CDR3 is 15 amino acids long. Deletions cut 4 bases from V and 8 bases from J, with 18 bases between. Germline V gene sequence: CDR1 SGHRS, CDR2 YFSETQ. The CDR3 loop reads CASSIEGSQEEKLFF. CDR3 nucleotides: TGCGCCAGCAGCATTGAAGGCTCCCAGGAGGAAAAACTGTTTTTT. The variable domain in full, with the rest retrieved from reference TRBV5-1 and TRBJ1-4, is KAGVTQTPRYLIKTRGQQVTLSCSPISGHRSVSWYQQTPGQGLQFLFEYFSETQRNKGNFPGRFSGRQFSNSRSEMNVSTLELGDSALYLCASSIEGSQEEKLFFGSGTQLSVL.

This chain uses TRBV30 with TRBJ1-1, with no clear D. This CDR3 has 10 residues. Germline lookup yields CDR1 GTSNPN and CDR2 SVGIG (reference sequence). The ends were cut back, 3 bases at V and 8 bases at J, with 7 bases in the middle. The CDR3 bases are TGTGCCTGGAGCGATGGCGAAGCTTTCTTT. As protein: CAWSDGEAFF.

V gene TRBV7-9 combines with J gene TRBJ1-3; 9 nucleotides line up with TRBD1. The CDR3 totals 17 residues. Germline CDR1 SEHNR, CDR2 FQNEAQ (reference sequence). V lost 4 bases, J lost 0 bases, and 7 bases stayed unmatched. The CDR3 here is CASSSRDRDLSGNTIYF. The CDR3 coding sequence is TGTGCCAGCAGCTCCCGGGACAGGGACCTCTCTGGAAACACCATATATTTT.

The sample holds a few counts of this clone. The rearrangement links TRBV27 to TRBJ2-7, with 10 nucleotides matching TRBD2. Germline CDR1 and CDR2: MNHEY and SMNVEV (reference sequence). The ends lost 6 bases at V and 6 bases at J; junction bases unmatched: 5. This CDR3 is built from 13 residues. CDR3 nucleotides: TGTGCCAGCAGAGGACTAGCGGCTCTCGAGCAGTACTTC. It is translated as CASRGLAALEQYF.

This sequence joins TRBV23-1 and TRBJ2-7; TRBD1 agrees at 9 bases. TRBV23-1 is recorded as an ORF, its role being uncertain. There are 15 residues in the CDR3. With 0 bases clipped from V and 4 bases from J, the junction kept 4 bases outside the gene matches. The CDR3 spells CASSQSTGGGYEQYF. The CDR3 DNA follows: TGCGCCAGCAGTCAATCAACAGGGGGCGGGTACGAGCAGTACTTC.

V and J are TRBV6-2 or TRBV6-3 and TRBJ2-7; perhaps TRBD1 as D (5 bases). The CDR3 has 14 amino acids. The V gene's germline CDR1 is MNHEY and CDR2 SVGEGT. V was shortened by 0 bases and J by 3 bases, with 9 bases between the two germline ends. The CDR3, as DNA: TGTGCCAGCAGTTACTCAAGGCAGGGCTACGAGCAGTACTTC. Its translation: CASSYSRQGYEQYF.

The rearrangement uses TRBV7-8 and TRBJ1-1; 10 nucleotides match TRBD1. This CDR3 is 15 amino acids long. Trimming took 1 base from V and 6 from J; bases not matched to a gene: 5. Germline assignment: CDR1 SGHVS and CDR2 FQNEAQ. The CDR3 DNA is TGTGCCAGCAGCTTAGTGACAGGGGGCAGCGCTGAAGCTTTCTTT. It codes for CASSLVTGGSAEAFF.

The chain recombines TRBV30 with TRBJ1-2; tentatively, D is TRBD1 (5 bases). CDR3 length: 15 residues. The germline V and J ends were trimmed by 1 base and 4 bases, with 16 bases remaining between them. From germline, CDR1 is GTSNPN and CDR2 SVGIG (reference sequence). The DNA for the CDR3 is TGTGCCTGGAGTGCGCCGGGGACTTACGGCTATGGCTACACCTTC. It translates to CAWSAPGTYGYGYTF.

V usage is TRBV6-2 or TRBV6-3 and J usage is TRBJ2-1; possible D gene TRBD2, 6 bases. V lost 6 bases, J lost 2 bases, and 20 bases lay in between. Per germline, CDR1 MNHEY and CDR2 SVGEGT. The CDR3 totals 17 residues. The CDR3 spells CASSYPRGGSPYNEQFF. As DNA, the CDR3 is TGTGCCAGCAGCTATCCCAGAGGAGGGAGCCCCTACAATGAGCAGTTCTTC.

This chain uses TRBV15 with TRBJ2-3; 7 nucleotides align to TRBD2. The V gene end was trimmed by 5 bases and the J gene end by 0 bases; junction bases not matched to a gene: 5. The CDR3 is made up of 15 amino acids. Germline V gene sequence: CDR1 LNHNV, CDR2 YYDKDF (reference sequence). The DNA of the CDR3 is TGTGCCACCAGCCCAGCGGGGTCTAGCACAGATACGCAGTATTTT. Residues: CATSPAGSSTDTQYF.

The V and J genes are TRBV14 and TRBJ1-1; no reliable D call. The CDR3 extends over 13 amino acids. Germline CDR1 reads SGHDN; CDR2 reads FVKESK. V was shortened by 1 base and J by 4 bases, with 7 bases between the two germline ends. This CDR3 is CASSQVMITEAFF. For the CDR3, the DNA is TGTGCCAGCAGCCAAGTAATGATCACTGAAGCTTTCTTT.

This clone occurred a few times. The chain joins TRBV5-6 to TRBJ1-4, with D hard to call. This CDR3 region has 14 residues. The germline gives CDR1 SGHDT, CDR2 YYEEEE. V was shortened by 2 bases and J by 0 bases, with 5 bases between the two germline ends. The CDR3 coding sequence is TGTGCCAGCAGCTTAGGAGCAACTAATGAAAAACTGTTTTTT. It is translated as CASSLGATNEKLFF.

The rearrangement joins TRBV7-9 to TRBJ2-1, with 9 bases aligning to TRBD2. This CDR3 comprises 15 residues. V lost 1 base and J lost 7; bases outside the gene matches: 5. Per germline, CDR1 SEHNR and CDR2 FQNEAQ (reference sequence). The CDR3: CASSLVGLAGNEQFF. CDR3 DNA: TGTGCCAGCAGCTTAGTAGGTCTAGCGGGAAATGAGCAGTTCTTC.